This T cell receptor beta chain was documented in a study of identical twins (dated by TCRdb to 2016 to 2018). Study-wide context: TCR alpha and beta repertoires from monozygotic twins, unrelated adults of various ages and cord blood were deep-sequenced to test whether fetal clonotypes persist. Replicate twin experiments were performed at different times using different library preparation protocols to rule out contamination. Results the study describes overall, beyond this receptor: Because the same donors could not be followed over many years, conclusions were based on cross-sectional statistical analysis. Invariant T cells such as MAIT and iNKT could partly confound zero-insertion analyses, although diverse VJ usage argued against such confounding for most clonotypes. Out-of-frame TCR alpha sharing in monozygotic twins was systematically underestimated by recombination models, whereas sharing between unrelated individuals was in agreement with the recombination models. In beta out-of-frame sequences, excess twin sharing was weaker, because having fewer shared sequences lowered the signal-to-noise ratio. Fewer insertions were carried by abundant cord blood beta clonotypes, a similar but weaker trend appeared in young adult naive repertoires, and no such trend appeared in memory repertoires. Compared with coincidental sharing between unrelated individuals, out-of-frame TCR alpha sequences shared between twins had an excess of sequences with low generation probability.

Library prep was done by 5' RACE. The sample was run on an Illumina HiSeq 2000. Template switching added a universal primer binding site, and the final cDNA carried a unique molecular identifier that allowed TCR cDNA molecules to be counted accurately. First-strand cDNA for TCR alpha and beta chains was synthesized from specific primers in the conserved constant-segment region. Each cDNA library was double barcoded, with a SMART-Mk sample barcode plus Illumina barcodes, to control for contamination. TruSeq adapter sequences along with Illumina sample barcodes were introduced in two successive PCR steps. The Illumina HiSeq platform was used with custom primers to sequence TCR alpha and beta cDNA libraries. On the authors' methods: Unique molecular identifiers were extracted from raw reads with MiGEC, and CDR3 positions were determined with MiXCR. For each individual, recombination models were inferred using an EM algorithm with the repgenHMM and IGoR tools. The tcR package in R was used for shared clonotype analysis, with sharing normalized by the product of cloneset sizes. Out-of-frame nonproductive sequences were analyzed to study raw recombination free of thymic and clonal selection effects. Using fastp at Q25 and MiXCR, TCRdb reprocessed the public reads and kept productive beta chains. Entries are consolidated by CDR3 protein sequence, retaining the most common genes and DNA. These V and J calls derive from TCRdb rather than the authors' analysis. Counted in this sample were approximately 1.8 million distinct CDR3 sequences; around 29% of them appeared once. More than 0.25% of the sample is taken by the ten largest.

Comment on this clonotype: Its antigen specificity is not known. One base away there is no much larger clone; base qualities are not given.

Only healthy Caucasian donors were included. Trimming costs V 9 bases and J 11 bases, and their ends lie 27 bases apart. From the cysteine through the phenylalanine, the CDR3 covers 15 amino acids. The only DNA kept is the CDR3, 45 bases in frame from the first base. Per the germline V gene, KGHDR is the CDR1 and SFDVKD is the CDR2. Sequencing input: cord blood. This chain is built from TRBV24-1 and TRBJ2-5; the D gene remains uncertain. The source is a newborn girl in good health. The CDR3 here reads CATPFPRKGRNEQYF. The nucleotides read TGTGCCACCCCTTTTCCTAGAAAAGGCAGAAATGAGCAGTACTTC.